Detailed here is one T cell receptor beta chain. The antigen is undetermined. The data originate from a study of PD-1 blockade in classical Hodgkin lymphoma. The study, taken as a whole, reports: Newly diagnosed patients and complete responders had comparable diversity at baseline.

Generated by immunoSEQ multiplex PCR, the TCRdb table keeps only in-frame clones and is missing some. The sample has tens of thousands of clones; roughly 80% are singletons. Germline V lookup: CDR1 SQVTM, CDR2 ANQGSEA. Trimming took off 5 bases at V and 6 bases at J, with 13 bases between the two ends. The CDR3 has 12 residues. Following autologous stem cell transplantation, relapse occurred in every patient, and exposure to brentuximab vedotin varied. Complete response, partial response or progressive disease constituted the best responses recorded. The clonotype originates from a human donor with classical Hodgkin lymphoma. The chain uses TRBV29-1 and TRBJ1-2; possibly TRBD1 for D (6 bases). Sequenced material: peripheral blood mononuclear cells (PBMCs), taken before the second cycle of nivolumab. The CDR3 DNA reads TGCAGCGTTATTCCGGGACACGATGGCTACACCTTC. Amino acids: CSVIPGHDGYTF.